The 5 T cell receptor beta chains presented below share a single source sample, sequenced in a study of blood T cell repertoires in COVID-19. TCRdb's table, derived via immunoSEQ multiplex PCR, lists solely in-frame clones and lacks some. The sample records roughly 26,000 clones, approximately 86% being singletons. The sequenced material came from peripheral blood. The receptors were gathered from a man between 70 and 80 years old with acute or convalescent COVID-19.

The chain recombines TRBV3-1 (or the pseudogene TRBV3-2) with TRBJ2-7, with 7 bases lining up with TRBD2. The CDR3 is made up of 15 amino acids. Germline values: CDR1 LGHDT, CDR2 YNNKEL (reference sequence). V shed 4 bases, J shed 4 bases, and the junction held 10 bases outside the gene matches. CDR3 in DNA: TGTGCCAGCAGCCGTTCTGGCGGGAGATGGTACGAGCAGTACTTC. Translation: CASSRSGGRWYEQYF.

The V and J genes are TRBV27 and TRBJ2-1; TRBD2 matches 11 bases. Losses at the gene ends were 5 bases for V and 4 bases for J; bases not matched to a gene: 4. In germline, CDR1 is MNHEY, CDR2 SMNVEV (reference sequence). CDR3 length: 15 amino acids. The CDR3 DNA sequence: TGTGCCAGCAGTCCCGGGACTAGCGGATACAATGAGCAGTTCTTC. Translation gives CASSPGTSGYNEQFF.

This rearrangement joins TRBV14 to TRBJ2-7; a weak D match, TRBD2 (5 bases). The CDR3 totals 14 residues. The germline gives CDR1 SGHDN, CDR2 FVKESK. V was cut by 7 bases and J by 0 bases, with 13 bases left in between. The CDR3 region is CASKEQADSYEQYF. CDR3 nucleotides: TGTGCCAGCAAGGAGCAAGCGGACTCCTACGAGCAGTACTTC.

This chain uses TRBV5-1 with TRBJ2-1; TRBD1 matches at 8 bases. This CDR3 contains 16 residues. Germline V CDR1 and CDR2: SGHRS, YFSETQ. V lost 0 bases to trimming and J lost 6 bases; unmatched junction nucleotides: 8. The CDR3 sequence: CASSLAGTGPLNEQFF. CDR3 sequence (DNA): TGCGCCAGCAGCTTGGCCGGGACAGGTCCCCTCAATGAGCAGTTCTTC.

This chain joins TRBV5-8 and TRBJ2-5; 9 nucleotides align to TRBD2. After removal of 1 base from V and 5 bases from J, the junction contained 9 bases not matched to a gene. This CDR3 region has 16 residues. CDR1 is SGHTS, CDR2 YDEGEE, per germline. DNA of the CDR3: TGTGCCAGCAGCTTGTGGATGGCGGGGGGGTTGGAGACCCAGTACTTC. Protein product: CASSLWMAGGLETQYF.